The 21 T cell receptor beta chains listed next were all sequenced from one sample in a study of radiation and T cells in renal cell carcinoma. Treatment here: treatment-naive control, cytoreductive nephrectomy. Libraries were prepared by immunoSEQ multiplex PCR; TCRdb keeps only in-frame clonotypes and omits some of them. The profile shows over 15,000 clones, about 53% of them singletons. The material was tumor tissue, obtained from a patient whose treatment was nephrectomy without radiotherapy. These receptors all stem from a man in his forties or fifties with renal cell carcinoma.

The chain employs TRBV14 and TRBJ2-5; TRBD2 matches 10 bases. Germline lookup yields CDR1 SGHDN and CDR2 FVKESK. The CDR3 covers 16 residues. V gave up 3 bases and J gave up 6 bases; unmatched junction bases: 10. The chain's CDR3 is CASSHFTSGGAKTQYF. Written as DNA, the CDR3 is TGTGCCAGCAGCCATTTTACCAGCGGGGGGGCGAAGACCCAGTACTTC.

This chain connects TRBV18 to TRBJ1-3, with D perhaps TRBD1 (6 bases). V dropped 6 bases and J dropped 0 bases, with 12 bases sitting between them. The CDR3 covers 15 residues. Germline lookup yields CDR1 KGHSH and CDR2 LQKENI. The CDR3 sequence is CASSPGQSSGNTIYF. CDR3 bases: TGTGCCAGCTCTCCTGGACAGAGCTCTGGAAACACCATATATTTT.

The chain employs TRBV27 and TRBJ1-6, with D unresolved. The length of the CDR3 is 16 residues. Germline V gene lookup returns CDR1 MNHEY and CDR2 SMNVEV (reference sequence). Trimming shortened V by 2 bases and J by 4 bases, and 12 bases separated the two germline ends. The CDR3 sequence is CASSLTGRSYNSPLHF. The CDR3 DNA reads TGTGCCAGCAGTTTAACCGGTCGGTCGTATAATTCACCCCTCCACTTT.

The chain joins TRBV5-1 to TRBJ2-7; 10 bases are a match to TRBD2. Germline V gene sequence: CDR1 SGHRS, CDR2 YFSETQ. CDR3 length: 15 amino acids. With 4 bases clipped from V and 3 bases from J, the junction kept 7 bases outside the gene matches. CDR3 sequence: CASSKTGTSVYEQYF. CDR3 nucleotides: TGCGCCAGCAGCAAAACCGGGACTAGCGTCTACGAGCAGTACTTC.

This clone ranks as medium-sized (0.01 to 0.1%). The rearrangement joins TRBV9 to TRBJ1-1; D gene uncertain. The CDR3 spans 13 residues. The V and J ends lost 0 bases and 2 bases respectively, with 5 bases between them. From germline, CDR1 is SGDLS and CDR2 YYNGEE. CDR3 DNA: TGTGCCAGCAGCGTAGTGGTAAACACTGAAGCTTTCTTT. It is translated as CASSVVVNTEAFF.

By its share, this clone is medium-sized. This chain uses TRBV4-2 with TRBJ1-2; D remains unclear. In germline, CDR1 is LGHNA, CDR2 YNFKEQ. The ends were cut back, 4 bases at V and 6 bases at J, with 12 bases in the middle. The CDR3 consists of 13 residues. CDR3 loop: CASSPTRWDGYTF. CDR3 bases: TGTGCCAGCAGCCCCACCCGATGGGATGGCTACACCTTC.

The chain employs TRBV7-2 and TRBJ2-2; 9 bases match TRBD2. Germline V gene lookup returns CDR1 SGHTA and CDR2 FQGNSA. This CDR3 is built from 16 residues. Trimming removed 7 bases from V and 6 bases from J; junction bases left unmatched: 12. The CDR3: CASTLSRGGVSGELFF. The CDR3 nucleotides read TGTGCCAGCACCCTATCTCGCGGGGGGGTTTCCGGGGAGCTGTTTTTT. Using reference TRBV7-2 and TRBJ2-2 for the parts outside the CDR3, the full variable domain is GAGVSQSPSNKVTEKGKDVELRCDPISGHTALYWYRQSLGQGLEFLIYFQGNSAPDKSGLPSDRFSAERTGGSVSTLTIQRTQQEDSAVYLCASTLSRGGVSGELFFGEGSRLTVL.

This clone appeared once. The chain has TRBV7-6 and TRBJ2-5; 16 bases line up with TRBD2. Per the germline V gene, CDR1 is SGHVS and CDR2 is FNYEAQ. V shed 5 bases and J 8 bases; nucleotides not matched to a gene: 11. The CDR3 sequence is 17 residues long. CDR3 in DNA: TGTGCCAGCAGCCCTTCCTCCGGGACTAGCGGGGGGGCCACCCAGTACTTC. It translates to CASSPSSGTSGGATQYF.

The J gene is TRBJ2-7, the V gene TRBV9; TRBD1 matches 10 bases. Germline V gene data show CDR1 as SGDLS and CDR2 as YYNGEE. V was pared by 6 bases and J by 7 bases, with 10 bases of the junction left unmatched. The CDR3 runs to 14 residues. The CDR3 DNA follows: TGTGCCAGCACCCCCGGGACAGGGGCCTGGGAGCAGTACTTC. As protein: CASTPGTGAWEQYF.

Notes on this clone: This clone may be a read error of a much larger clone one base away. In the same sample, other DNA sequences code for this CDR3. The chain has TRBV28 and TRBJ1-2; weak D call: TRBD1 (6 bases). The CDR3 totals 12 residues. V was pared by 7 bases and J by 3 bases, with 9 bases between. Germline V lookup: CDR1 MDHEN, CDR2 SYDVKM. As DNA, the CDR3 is TGTGCCAGCAAGGGGGGGTACTATGGCTACACCTTC. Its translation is CASKGGYYGYTF.

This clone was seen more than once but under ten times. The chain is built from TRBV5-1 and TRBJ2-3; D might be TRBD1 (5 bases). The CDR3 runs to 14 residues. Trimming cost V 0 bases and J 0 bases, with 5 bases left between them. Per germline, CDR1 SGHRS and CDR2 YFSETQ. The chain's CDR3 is CASSLGGSTDTQYF. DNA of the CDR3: TGCGCCAGCAGCTTGGGGGGCAGCACAGATACGCAGTATTTT.

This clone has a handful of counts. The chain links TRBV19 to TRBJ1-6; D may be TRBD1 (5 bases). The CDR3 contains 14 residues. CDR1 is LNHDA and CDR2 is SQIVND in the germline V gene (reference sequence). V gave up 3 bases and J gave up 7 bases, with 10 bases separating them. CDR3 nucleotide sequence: TGTGCCAGTAGTATTGCGAGGGGCAATTCACCCCTCCACTTT. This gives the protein CASSIARGNSPLHF.

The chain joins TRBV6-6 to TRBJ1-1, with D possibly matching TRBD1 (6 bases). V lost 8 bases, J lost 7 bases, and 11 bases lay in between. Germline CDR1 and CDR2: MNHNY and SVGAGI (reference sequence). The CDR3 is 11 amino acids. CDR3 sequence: CASWGAGEAFF. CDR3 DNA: TGTGCCAGCTGGGGGGCAGGTGAAGCTTTCTTT.

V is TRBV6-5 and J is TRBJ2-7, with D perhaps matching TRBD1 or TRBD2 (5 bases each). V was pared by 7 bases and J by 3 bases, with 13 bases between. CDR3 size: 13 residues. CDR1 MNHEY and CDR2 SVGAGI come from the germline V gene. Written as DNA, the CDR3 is TGTGCCAGCAACCCGGCAGGGAGCTACGAGCAGTACTTC. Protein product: CASNPAGSYEQYF.

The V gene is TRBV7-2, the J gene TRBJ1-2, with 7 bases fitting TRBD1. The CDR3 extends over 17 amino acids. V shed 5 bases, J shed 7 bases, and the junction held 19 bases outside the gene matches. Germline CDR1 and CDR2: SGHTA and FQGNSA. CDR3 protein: CASSLSPPGTVIGGYTF. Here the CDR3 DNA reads TGTGCCAGCAGCCTATCCCCCCCCGGGACAGTAATTGGTGGCTACACCTTC.

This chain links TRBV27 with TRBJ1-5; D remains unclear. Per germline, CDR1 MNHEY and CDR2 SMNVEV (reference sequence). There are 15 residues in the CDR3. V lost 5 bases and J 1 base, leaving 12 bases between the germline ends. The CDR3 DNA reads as TGTGCCAGCAGTCGTCGGGGTGTCAGCAATCAGCCCCAGCATTTT. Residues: CASSRRGVSNQPQHF.

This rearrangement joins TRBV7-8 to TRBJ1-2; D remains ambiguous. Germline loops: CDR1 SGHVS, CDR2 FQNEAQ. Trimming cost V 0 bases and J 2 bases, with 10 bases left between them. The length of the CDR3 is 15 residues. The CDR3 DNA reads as TGTGCCAGCAGCTTAGCCGGGGAGAGGAACTATGGCTACACCTTC. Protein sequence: CASSLAGERNYGYTF.

The chain's CDR3 is CASSPEGDSGANVLTF. In DNA, the CDR3 is TGTGCCAGCAGCCCGGAGGGGGACTCTGGGGCCAACGTCCTGACTTTC. The gene calls are TRBV5-6 and TRBJ2-6; D is possibly TRBD1 or TRBD2 (6 bases each). The CDR3 is 16 amino acids. Per the germline V gene, CDR1 is SGHDT and CDR2 is YYEEEE. The germline V and J ends were trimmed by 4 bases and 0 bases, with 11 bases remaining between them.

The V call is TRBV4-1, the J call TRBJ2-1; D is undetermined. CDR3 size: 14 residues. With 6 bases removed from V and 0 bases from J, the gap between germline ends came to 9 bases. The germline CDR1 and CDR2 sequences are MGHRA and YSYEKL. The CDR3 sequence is CASRVDGSYNEQFF. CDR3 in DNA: TGCGCCAGCAGGGTGGATGGCTCCTACAATGAGCAGTTCTTC.

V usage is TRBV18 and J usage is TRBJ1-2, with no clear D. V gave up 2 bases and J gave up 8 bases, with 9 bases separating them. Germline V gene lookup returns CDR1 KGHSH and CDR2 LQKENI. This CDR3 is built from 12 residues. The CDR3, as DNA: TGTGCCAGCTCACCATATGAGCGCGGCTACACCTTC. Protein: CASSPYERGYTF.

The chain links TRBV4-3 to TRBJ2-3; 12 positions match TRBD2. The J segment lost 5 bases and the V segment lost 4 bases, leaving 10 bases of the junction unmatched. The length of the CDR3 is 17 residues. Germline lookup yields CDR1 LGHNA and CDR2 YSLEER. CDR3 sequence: CASSPTASGGEVDTQYF. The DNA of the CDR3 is TGCGCCAGCAGCCCCACGGCTAGCGGGGGGGAAGTAGATACGCAGTATTTT.